This record covers a single TCR beta chain. Its antigen is still unknown. Per-base quality was not reported, and no clone a single base away is much larger than it. V loses 3 bases, J loses 5 bases, and the germline ends lie 7 bases apart. Its CDR3 holds 12 amino acids, cysteine through phenylalanine. Just CDR3 DNA is preserved here, 36 bases in frame from base 1. Explained via the paper, the treatment or condition label denotes: around 19 received Ad26.COV2.S at low or high dose, single or two shots; 5 received placebo; per-sample allocation not given. Repertoires of vaccine and placebo recipients were sequenced from samples collected on day 63 after the first injection. Cohort 1b enrolled about two dozen adults aged 18-55 years at a single site in Boston, USA, between 29 July and 7 August 2020. Ad26.COV2.S was a replication-incompetent adenovirus type 26 vector expressing a prefusion-stabilized SARS-CoV-2 spike protein from the original Wuhan strain.

The immunoSEQ Assay was the method used to sequence TCRbeta CDR3 regions. After extraction, genomic DNA underwent amplification by bias-controlled multiplex PCR, followed by high-throughput sequencing. Per the original workflow: To quantify the absolute abundance of every unique TCRbeta CDR3 region, sequences were collapsed and filtered. T cell fraction was estimated by normalizing TCRbeta template counts to usable DNA, which was measured by amplifying reference genes present in all nucleated cells. Repertoire TCRs were annotated as SARS-CoV-2-specific by exact matching of V gene, CDR3 amino acid sequence and J gene to a known reactive TCR set. The reference SARS-CoV-2 TCR set was derived from MIRA and filtered for enrichment in COVID-19-positive ImmuneCODE repertoires, a step that removed public or cross-reactive TCRs. Using the MIRA antigens, annotated TCRs were further analysed by specific ORF or by position within an ORF. Depth was the summed frequency of annotated unique rearrangements, while breadth was defined as annotated unique rearrangements over total unique productive rearrangements. Group comparisons of TCR breadth used two-sided Wilcoxon rank-sum tests. TCRdb re-hosts the immuneACCESS table, in-frame sequences only. Its copies lack some clones; in the studies checked, an unresolved V gene accounts for under half of them, and the cause for the rest is not known. Clonal size and the V and J genes are those of that table, whereas D and trimming came from the DNA. The sample contains over 250,000 clones, about 89% of them found a single time. The ten largest clones take up more than 2.5% of the sample.

This sample is part of a study of Ad26.COV2.S vaccination and SARS-CoV-2 variants (dated by TCRdb to the early 2020s). Study-level background: Donors in the vaccine arm were drawn from COV1001, a multicentre, randomized, double-blind, placebo-controlled phase I-IIa trial testing Ad26.COV2.S in healthy adults. Ad26.COV2.S was administered intramuscularly at a dose of 5x10^10 or 1x10^11 viral particles, either as one shot or as two shots given 56 days apart. Sequencing of the TCRbeta repertoire served to evaluate the specificity and breadth of SARS-CoV-2-reactive T cell receptors following Ad26.COV2.S vaccination. A total of approximately 30 samples were included in the TCR-sequenced set, comprising roughly 19 Ad26.COV2.S vaccine recipients, 5 placebo recipients and 8 SARS-CoV-2 convalescent individuals. Participants in the trial were split at random into five groups of five each, receiving low-dose or high-dose Ad26.COV2.S once or twice, or else placebo on both occasions. Throughout the experiments and outcome assessment, investigators stayed blinded to trial group allocation.

Overall results and qualifications from the work: Compared with placebo recipients, Ad26.COV2.S recipients showed higher spike-specific TCR breadth (P = 0.0014). Comparable non-spike TCR breadth was observed between vaccine and placebo recipients, consistent with only spike being contained in the vaccine. Substantial breadth of spike-specific CD8+ and CD4+ T cell responses was reported after vaccination. The study lacked the statistical power to compare responses across vaccine doses or regimens. The authors noted that the TCR breadth and depth analyses may have underestimated total T cell responses.

The receptor comes from a person aged 18 to 59 who received the Ad26.COV2.S COVID-19 vaccine or a placebo. In this chain, TRBV12-3 or TRBV12-4 is recombined with TRBJ1-2; the D gene is unclear. Sequencing was performed on peripheral blood, taken in a trial of Ad26.COV2.S vaccine versus placebo. The bases are TGTGCCAGCAGTTTTCAAGGGTATGGCTACACCTTC. It translates as CASSFQGYGYTF.